What follows are 30 T cell receptor beta chains derived from one specimen sequenced in a study of human T cells and chemical hapten exposure. TCRdb itself ran the RACE reads through MiXCR, one entry per CDR3 protein. The table shows a few hundred thousand distinct CDR3 sequences, with about 6% occurring only once. As for time point: patch test 2, 6 weeks after DPC sensitization. As to treatment: therapeutic diphenylcyclopropenone sensitization with weekly scalp DPC. This specimen consisted of whole blood, obtained in connection with sensitization to the hapten diphenylcyclopropenone (DPC). These receptors were collected from a woman between 18 and 29 years old with alopecia areata. Some clones in this sample may be carry-over from other donors' samples.

This clonotype came up a few times. The V call is TRBV4-3, the J call TRBJ2-3; D perhaps matches TRBD2 (6 bases). There are 15 residues in the CDR3. The V end lost 7 bases, the J end lost 2 bases, and 16 bases lay between the germline ends. Germline CDR1 reads LGHNA; CDR2 reads YSLEER. For the CDR3, the DNA is TGCGCCAGCACCCACGGGCGGGGCCCCACAGATACGCAGTATTTT. It translates to CASTHGRGPTDTQYF.

This clonotype was detected only a few times. The chain employs TRBV6-5 and TRBJ1-2; 7 bases align to TRBD1. The CDR3 spans 15 residues. Germline V gene sequence: CDR1 MNHEY, CDR2 SVGAGI. Trimming cost V 6 bases and J 5 bases; bases outside gene matches: 12. The chain's CDR3 is CASREGRTGTYGYTF. The CDR3 nucleotides are TGTGCCAGCAGGGAGGGGAGGACAGGAACATATGGCTACACCTTC.

This clonotype came up a few times. The V call is TRBV18, the J call TRBJ2-6, with a weak D call TRBD2 (5 bases). The CDR3 loop spans 18 amino acids. Germline V gene sequence: CDR1 KGHSH, CDR2 LQKENI. V shed 3 bases and J shed 1 base, with 16 bases lying between them. The CDR3: CASSPNRGSVSGANVLTF. CDR3 nucleotide sequence: TGTGCCAGCTCACCTAACCGGGGAAGCGTATCTGGGGCCAACGTCCTGACTTTC.

This clonotype has at least ten counts. V is TRBV9 and J is TRBJ2-3, with D possibly TRBD2 on 5 matching bases. Germline values: CDR1 SGDLS, CDR2 YYNGEE. V lost 1 base and J 7 bases, leaving 13 bases between the germline ends. This CDR3 contains 14 residues. The CDR3 protein is CASSVSGRLHTQYF. Here the CDR3 DNA reads TGTGCCAGCAGCGTATCGGGAAGGCTCCATACGCAGTATTTT.

This clonotype was picked up a small number of times. The V and J genes are TRBV6-1 and TRBJ1-2; perhaps TRBD1 as D (6 bases). Germline CDR1 reads MNHNS; CDR2 reads SASEGT. V was pared by 1 base and J by 5 bases, with 11 bases between. The CDR3 sequence is 14 residues long. The chain's CDR3 is CASSEEAGDYGYTF. As DNA, the CDR3 is TGTGCCAGCAGTGAAGAGGCAGGGGATTATGGCTACACCTTC.

This clonotype turned up a few times. This sequence joins TRBV6-6 and TRBJ2-7; the D gene could be TRBD1 or TRBD2 (5 bases each). CDR3 length: 14 amino acids. Germline V gene sequence: CDR1 MNHNY, CDR2 SVGAGI (reference sequence). The ends were cut back, 5 bases at V and 7 bases at J, with 18 bases in the middle. CDR3 loop: CASSTVALGVEQYF. The CDR3 coding sequence is TGTGCCAGCAGTACGGTTGCTTTGGGGGTAGAGCAGTACTTC.

This clonotype was found a few times. The rearrangement uses TRBV7-6 and TRBJ2-3; D remains unclear. V was shortened by 2 bases and J by 1 base, with 7 bases between the two germline ends. CDR3 length equals 14 residues. Germline assignment: CDR1 SGHVS and CDR2 FNYEAQ. The CDR3 nucleotides are TGTGCCAGCAGCTTATACGTCCGCACAGATACGCAGTATTTT. Residues: CASSLYVRTDTQYF.

The chain is built from TRBV7-2 and TRBJ2-1; 8 bases map to TRBD1. Germline V CDR1 and CDR2: SGHTA, FQGNSA. V shed 5 bases, J shed 10 bases, and the junction held 19 bases outside the gene matches. The CDR3 sequence is 17 residues long. The chain's CDR3 is CASSPELGRGRLVEQFF. CDR3 DNA sequence: TGTGCCAGCAGCCCCGAGCTAGGCAGGGGGCGATTGGTGGAGCAGTTCTTC.

In its sample, this clonotype was seen a few times. The chain combines TRBV18 with TRBJ2-1, with 7 positions matching TRBD1. This CDR3 spans 18 amino acids. The V gene end was trimmed by 4 bases and the J gene end by 0 bases; junction bases not matched to a gene: 12. The germline CDR1 and CDR2 sequences are KGHSH and LQKENI. CDR3 sequence: CASSLLTPGQNSYNEQFF. The CDR3 nucleotides are TGTGCCAGCTCACTCCTCACACCGGGACAGAACTCCTACAATGAGCAGTTCTTC.

This clonotype was detected a few times. This chain uses TRBV6-1 with TRBJ2-3; D remains unclear. The CDR3 extends over 12 amino acids. V lost 7 bases, J lost 4 bases, and 9 bases lay in between. Germline loops: CDR1 MNHNS, CDR2 SASEGT. The CDR3 region has the DNA TGTGCCAGCACCCAAGCCGCAGATACGCAGTATTTT. This sequence encodes CASTQAADTQYF.

The chain links TRBV6-1 to TRBJ1-4, with D possibly being TRBD1 (5 bases). Per the germline V gene, CDR1 is MNHNS and CDR2 is SASEGT. V dropped 6 bases and J dropped 1 base, with 6 bases sitting between them. This CDR3 contains 13 residues. DNA for the CDR3: TGTGCCAGCAGGGGGGGAACTAATGAAAAACTGTTTTTT. This translates into CASRGGTNEKLFF.

This clonotype was detected ten times or more. The V and J genes are TRBV7-2 and TRBJ1-5; the D is unclear. The germline V gene encodes CDR1 SGHTA and CDR2 FQGNSA. This CDR3 region has 14 residues. The germline V and J ends were trimmed by 4 bases and 5 bases, with 12 bases remaining between them. The CDR3 DNA sequence: TGTGCCAGCAGCTCAGGACTGGCTGATCAGCCCCAGCATTTT. This gives the protein CASSSGLADQPQHF.

This clonotype was detected a few times. The chain recombines TRBV29-1 with TRBJ2-3, with D possibly TRBD2 on 5 matching bases. There are 13 residues in the CDR3. V was shortened by 6 bases and J by 3 bases, with 13 bases between the two germline ends. Germline loops: CDR1 SQVTM, CDR2 ANQGSEA. Written as DNA, the CDR3 is TGCAGCGTCCGGGGTCTAGTGACAGATACGCAGTATTTT. Protein: CSVRGLVTDTQYF.

This clonotype was detected ten times or more. The chain has TRBV4-3 and TRBJ1-1, with D tentatively TRBD1 (6 bases). Germline CDR1 LGHNA, CDR2 YSLEER. The CDR3 extends over 14 amino acids. The ends were cut back, 4 bases at V and 5 bases at J, with 14 bases in the middle. The CDR3: CASSPRQEGTEAFF. DNA for the CDR3: TGCGCCAGCAGCCCCCGACAGGAGGGGACTGAAGCTTTCTTT.

This clonotype was seen repeatedly, ten times or more. The chain links TRBV7-2 to TRBJ2-2; D is uncertain. Per germline, CDR1 SGHTA and CDR2 FQGNSA. The CDR3 extends over 14 amino acids. The V and J ends lost 6 bases and 4 bases respectively, with 12 bases between them. CDR3 DNA sequence: TGTGCCAGCAGTTTGGATACCCGCACCGGGGAGCTGTTTTTT. Translation gives CASSLDTRTGELFF.

This clonotype occurred many times. V and J are TRBV4-3 and TRBJ2-5; D gene ambiguous. The CDR3 has 16 amino acids. V lost 0 bases, J lost 1 base, and 12 bases lay in between. Germline loops: CDR1 LGHNA, CDR2 YSLEER. CDR3 in DNA: TGCGCCAGCAGCCAAGATCCTCGGCAGAGCCAAGAGACCCAGTACTTC. Amino acid sequence: CASSQDPRQSQETQYF.

The gene calls are TRBV3-1 and TRBJ1-2; the D gene is possibly TRBD1 (5 bases). V dropped 0 bases and J dropped 0 bases, with 8 bases sitting between them. Germline V lookup: CDR1 LGHDT, CDR2 YNNKEL (reference sequence). The CDR3 covers 15 residues. The CDR3 region is CASSQDDRANYGYTF. In nucleotides, the CDR3 is TGTGCCAGCAGCCAAGATGACAGAGCTAACTATGGCTACACCTTC.

The chain links TRBV12-3 or TRBV12-4 to TRBJ1-2; TRBD1 might be the D (5 bases). Trimming took off 9 bases at V and 4 bases at J, with 15 bases between the two ends. The CDR3 covers 13 residues. CDR3 DNA: TGTGCCAGTTCACATGGGGCAGGCTATGGCTACACCTTC. Encoded protein: CASSHGAGYGYTF.

This sequence joins TRBV20-1 and TRBJ2-7; D is uncertain. Germline CDR1 reads DFQATT; CDR2 reads SNEGSKA (reference sequence). The length of the CDR3 is 15 residues. Deletions cut 0 bases from V and 5 bases from J, with 17 bases between. The CDR3 loop reads CSARDLGRLEDEQYF. DNA for the CDR3: TGCAGTGCTAGAGATCTGGGCCGCCTCGAGGACGAGCAGTACTTC.

The V and J genes are TRBV6-5 and TRBJ1-1; unclear D gene. V was clipped by 2 bases and J by 0 bases, with 7 bases between them. The CDR3 has 14 amino acids. CDR1 MNHEY and CDR2 SVGAGI come from the germline V gene. The CDR3 protein is CASSYINMNTEAFF. As DNA, the CDR3 is TGTGCCAGCAGTTACATCAACATGAACACTGAAGCTTTCTTT.

This clonotype was recorded many times. The CDR3 DNA sequence: TGTGCCAGCAGTACATTACGTGGCTACACCTTC. This encodes CASSTLRGYTF. The chain combines TRBV12-3 or TRBV12-4 with TRBJ1-2; D uncertain. The CDR3 loop spans 11 amino acids. Trimming cost V 5 bases and J 7 bases, with 8 bases left between them.

The chain combines TRBV10-3 with TRBJ2-1; TRBD2 aligns across 7 bases. The CDR3 sequence is 10 residues long. Trimming removed 9 bases from V and 9 bases from J; junction bases left unmatched: 2. Per germline, CDR1 ENHRY and CDR2 SYGVKD. The CDR3 DNA is TGTGCCATAGGGAGGGGTGAGCAGTTCTTC. This encodes CAIGRGEQFF.

This clonotype was detected ten times or more. The CDR3 loop reads CASSKEEGNTIYF. CDR3 in DNA: TGTGCCAGCAGCAAAGAAGAAGGAAACACCATATATTTT. The genes are TRBV7-6 and TRBJ1-3; D gene ambiguous. The CDR3 covers 13 residues. Germline-derived CDR1 and CDR2 are SGHVS and FNYEAQ. The V end was cut by 5 bases, the J end by 4 bases, with 9 bases between.

This clonotype was counted at least ten times. This rearrangement joins TRBV11-2 to TRBJ1-6, with 8 bases identical to TRBD1. This CDR3 region has 16 residues. Germline CDR1 and CDR2: SGHAT and FQNNGV. The ends lost 5 bases at V and 9 bases at J; junction bases unmatched: 12. The DNA for the CDR3 is TGTGCCAGCAGCGATTCCCGCAGGGGGCTGTCTTCACCCCTCCACTTT. Its protein product is CASSDSRRGLSSPLHF.

The genes are TRBV7-2 and TRBJ2-1, with 7 bases identical to TRBD1. The trim removed 8 bases at V and 0 bases at J, leaving 4 bases unmatched. Germline values: CDR1 SGHTA, CDR2 FQGNSA. CDR3 length: 14 residues. The CDR3 spells CASGGQSSYNEQFF. The DNA for the CDR3 is TGTGCCAGCGGGGGACAGAGCTCCTACAATGAGCAGTTCTTC. The variable domain in full, completed from reference TRBV7-2 and TRBJ2-1, reads GAGVSQSPSNKVTEKGKDVELRCDPISGHTALYWYRQSLGQGLEFLIYFQGNSAPDKSGLPSDRFSAERTGGSVSTLTIQRTQQEDSAVYLCASGGQSSYNEQFFGPGTRLTVL.

This clonotype has only a few counts. The chain carries TRBV4-3 and TRBJ1-2; 12 bases line up with TRBD1. This CDR3 contains 15 residues. Germline V lookup: CDR1 LGHNA, CDR2 YSLEER. V shed 0 bases, J shed 7 bases, and the junction held 3 bases outside the gene matches. CDR3 sequence: CASSQDRDRGLGYTF. CDR3 DNA: TGCGCCAGCAGCCAAGATAGGGACAGGGGGCTTGGCTACACCTTC.

This clonotype was seen a handful of times. The rearrangement links TRBV20-1 to TRBJ2-3; unclear D gene. The CDR3 has 13 residues. CDR1 DFQATT and CDR2 SNEGSKA come from the germline V gene (reference sequence). The ends were cut back, 0 bases at V and 7 bases at J, with 11 bases in the middle. Here the CDR3 DNA reads TGCAGTGCTAGAGATGCCCCAGAGCATACGCAGTATTTT. This translates into CSARDAPEHTQYF.

This clonotype was seen a handful of times. The V call is TRBV14, the J call TRBJ2-1; no definite D call. The CDR3 is 14 residues long. Germline V gene lookup returns CDR1 SGHDN and CDR2 FVKESK. Trimming stripped 1 base from V and 1 base from J, with 5 bases between. This CDR3 reads CASSQGGSYNEQFF. The CDR3 DNA follows: TGTGCCAGCAGCCAAGGGGGATCCTACAATGAGCAGTTCTTC. Drawing the rest from reference TRBV14 and TRBJ2-1, the complete variable domain is EAGVTQFPSHSVIEKGQTVTLRCDPISGHDNLYWYRRVMGKEIKFLLHFVKESKQDESGMPNNRFLAERTGGTYSTLKVQPAELEDSGVYFCASSQGGSYNEQFFGPGTRLTVL.

The V and J genes are TRBV28 and TRBJ1-2; 8 bases match TRBD1. Germline values: CDR1 MDHEN, CDR2 SYDVKM. The length of the CDR3 is 18 residues. V gave up 5 bases and J gave up 2 bases; unmatched junction bases: 16. CDR3 bases: TGTGCCAGCAGTGTAGAAGTGGGACCATACAGGGGGAACTATGGCTACACCTTC. This codes for CASSVEVGPYRGNYGYTF.

This clonotype was counted a few times. The V call is TRBV2, the J call TRBJ2-5, with 7 bases aligning to TRBD2. V trimming: 4 bases; J trimming: 0 bases; junction bases outside the gene matches: 2. This CDR3 has 14 residues. Germline assignment: CDR1 SNHLY and CDR2 FYNNEI. The CDR3 DNA reads as TGTGCCAGCAGTGGCGGGAGCAACCAAGAGACCCAGTACTTC. It is translated as CASSGGSNQETQYF.